Listed here are 13 T cell receptor beta chains from one sample, sequenced in a study of T cell responses to AZD1222 COVID-19 vaccine. Clones were sequenced by immunoSEQ multiplex PCR, and TCRdb holds only the in-frame ones, with some missing. Of around 100,000 clones listed, nearly 90% were seen once; the top ten hold about 19%. This specimen was peripheral blood, taken on day 0 of AZD1222 vaccination. These receptors were collected from an adult in good health.

There are a few counts of this clone. The gene calls are TRBV4-1 and TRBJ1-5, with 8 positions matching TRBD1. This CDR3 is 16 amino acids long. The germline gives CDR1 MGHRA, CDR2 YSYEKL. J gave up 10 bases and V 2 bases, and 13 bases lay outside the gene matches. The CDR3 DNA follows: TGCGCCAGCAGCCAACGTCGAACTGGACAGGGTATCCCCCAGCATTTT. Amino acid sequence: CASSQRRTGQGIPQHF.

CDR3 sequence (DNA): TGTGCCAGCAGCTTACGGGGACAGTCCGATGAGCAGTTCTTC. Its translation: CASSLRGQSDEQFF. This chain uses TRBV7-9 with TRBJ2-1; 7 bases are shared with TRBD1. Germline assignment: CDR1 SEHNR and CDR2 FQNEAQ (reference sequence). The CDR3 length is 14 residues. V was clipped by 2 bases and J by 8 bases; unmatched bases: 6.

The CDR3 DNA follows: TGTGCCAGCAGTACCTGGAGGAGTTGGCTGTTTTTT. As protein: CASSTWRSWLFF. This chain links TRBV28 with TRBJ1-4; no clear D. This CDR3 is 12 amino acids long. V was pared by 5 bases and J by 14 bases, with 15 bases between. Germline V gene sequence: CDR1 MDHEN, CDR2 SYDVKM.

The V and J genes are TRBV27 and TRBJ2-5; D gene uncertain. This CDR3 contains 14 residues. Trimming took 4 bases from V and 6 from J, leaving 15 bases between them. Per the germline V gene, CDR1 is MNHEY and CDR2 is SMNVEV (reference sequence). In nucleotides, the CDR3 is TGTGCCAGCAGTTCCCGGACGAGTCCACAGACCCAGTACTTC. This encodes CASSSRTSPQTQYF.

The V and J genes are TRBV7-2 and TRBJ1-4; 10 bases align to TRBD1. From germline, CDR1 is SGHTA and CDR2 FQGNSA. CDR3 size: 16 residues. Germline trimming cut 4 bases from V and 8 bases from J; bases unmatched to any gene: 10. Here the CDR3 reads CASSSIGGTGVEKLFF. For the CDR3, the DNA is TGTGCCAGCAGCTCCATAGGAGGGACAGGGGTGGAAAAACTGTTTTTT.

The rearrangement uses TRBV24-1 and TRBJ1-5; D not certain. V lost 0 bases to trimming and J lost 4 bases, with 6 bases between them. CDR3 length equals 14 residues. The germline gives CDR1 KGHDR, CDR2 SFDVKD. CDR3 nucleotides: TGTGCCACCAGTGATTTGGCGACAAATCAGCCCCAGCATTTT. Amino acids: CATSDLATNQPQHF.

CDR3 residues: CASSPREVDSPLHF. CDR3 bases: TGTGCCAGCTCACCCCGGGAGGTCGATTCACCCCTCCACTTT. This sequence joins TRBV18 and TRBJ1-6; no clear D gene. The germline CDR1 and CDR2 sequences are KGHSH and LQKENI. Trimming shortened V by 3 bases and J by 8 bases, and 11 bases separated the two germline ends. The CDR3 loop spans 14 amino acids.

The rearrangement joins TRBV9 to TRBJ1-1, with D maybe TRBD1 (5 bases). Germline CDR1 SGDLS, CDR2 YYNGEE. The CDR3 is 17 residues long. Trimming cost V 1 base and J 1 base, with 17 bases left between them. This CDR3 reads CASSVIRTSGPNTEAFF. The DNA for the CDR3 is TGTGCCAGCAGCGTAATTAGGACATCCGGACCGAACACTGAAGCTTTCTTT.

The chain is built from TRBV11-2 and TRBJ2-5; D assignment may be TRBD1 or TRBD2 (5 bases each). The CDR3 length is 14 residues. Germline CDR1 is SGHAT and CDR2 is FQNNGV. Deletions cut 5 bases from V and 5 bases from J, with 15 bases between. CDR3 amino acids: CASSPGTAKETQYF. CDR3 coding DNA: TGTGCCAGCAGCCCAGGGACCGCAAAGGAGACCCAGTACTTC. The whole variable domain, remainder taken from reference TRBV11-2 and TRBJ2-5, is EAGVAQSPRYKIIEKRQSVAFWCNPISGHATLYWYQQILGQGPKLLIQFQNNGVVDDSQLPKDRFSAERLKGVDSTLKIQPAKLEDSAVYLCASSPGTAKETQYFGPGTRLLVL.

J is TRBJ2-1 and V is TRBV5-6; the D gene is possibly TRBD1 (5 bases). This CDR3 is 14 amino acids long. The germline CDR1 and CDR2 sequences are SGHDT and YYEEEE. V was pared by 2 bases and J by 4 bases, with 10 bases between. The CDR3 reads CASSFPGFYNEQFF. CDR3 bases: TGTGCCAGCAGCTTTCCAGGGTTTTACAATGAGCAGTTCTTC.

The genes are TRBV7-9 and TRBJ1-1; the D gene is possibly TRBD1 (6 bases). The germline V gene has CDR1 SEHNR and CDR2 FQNEAQ (reference sequence). V lost 6 bases to trimming and J lost 3 bases, with 14 bases between them. This CDR3 spans 14 amino acids. CDR3 sequence (DNA): TGTGCCAGCAGGTTGGGGCAGGGGTACACTGAAGCTTTCTTT. Its translation is CASRLGQGYTEAFF. The whole variable domain, remainder taken from reference TRBV7-9 and TRBJ1-1, is DTGVSQNPRHKITKRGQNVTFRCDPISEHNRLYWYRQTLGQGPEFLTYFQNEAQLEKSRLLSDRFSAERPKGSFSTLEIQRTEQGDSAMYLCASRLGQGYTEAFFGQGTRLTVV.

The table lists this clone with a few counts. The chain recombines TRBV12-3 or TRBV12-4 with TRBJ1-2, with 7 bases aligning to TRBD1. V lost 6 bases and J lost 8; bases outside the gene matches: 9. This CDR3 is 13 amino acids long. The CDR3 sequence is CASSFTGAGGYTF. CDR3 in DNA: TGTGCCAGCAGCTTCACAGGGGCAGGCGGCTACACCTTC.

The chain couples TRBV19 to TRBJ2-7; 9 bases are a match to TRBD1. The CDR3 contains 11 residues. Trimming cost V 6 bases and J 9 bases; bases outside gene matches: 3. Per the germline V gene, CDR1 is LNHDA and CDR2 is SQIVND (reference sequence). In DNA, the CDR3 is TGTGCCAGTAGCAAGGGACAGGGGCAGTACTTC. Protein product: CASSKGQGQYF.